These 8 T cell receptor beta chains share one sample of origin, sequenced in a study of Ad26.COV2.S vaccination and SARS-CoV-2 variants. As to treatment: some 20 received Ad26.COV2.S at low or high dose, single or two shots; about 5 received placebo; per-sample allocation not given. It was on day 63 after the first vaccine or placebo injection that samples were taken. Profiled with immunoSEQ multiplex PCR; TCRdb holds only in-frame clones, not every one. The sample holds about 680,000 clones; more than 70% are singletons and the top ten take approximately 1.5%. Here the sequenced sample was peripheral blood, taken in a trial of Ad26.COV2.S vaccine versus placebo. These receptors came from a person aged 18 to 65 who received the Ad26.COV2.S COVID-19 vaccine or a placebo.

The chain uses TRBV29-1 and TRBJ2-7; D is perhaps TRBD1 (6 bases). Germline V gives CDR1 SQVTM, CDR2 ANQGSEA. The CDR3 loop spans 14 amino acids. Trimming cost V 4 bases and J 1 base, with 14 bases left between them. The chain's CDR3 is CSVAGVDSSYEQYF. The DNA for the CDR3 is TGCAGCGTTGCCGGGGTGGACAGTTCCTACGAGCAGTACTTC.

The chain combines TRBV18 with TRBJ1-1; D is ambiguous. Per germline, CDR1 KGHSH and CDR2 LQKENI. This CDR3 is 14 amino acids long. Between the trimmed V and J ends, which lost 2 bases and 1 base, there was a span of 8 bases. This CDR3 is CASSPIPGNTEAFF. As DNA, the CDR3 is TGTGCCAGCTCACCAATTCCAGGGAACACTGAAGCTTTCTTT.

This chain links TRBV10-3 with TRBJ1-1; no clear D. Per the germline V gene, CDR1 is ENHRY and CDR2 is SYGVKD. Between the trimmed V and J ends, which lost 5 bases and 4 bases, there was a span of 20 bases. There are 16 residues in the CDR3. The CDR3 nucleotides are TGTGCCATCAGTAACGGACCAATTTCCTATAGCACTGAAGCTTTCTTT. As protein: CAISNGPISYSTEAFF.

V and J are TRBV7-9 and TRBJ2-5, with 7 bases that match TRBD1. CDR3 length equals 15 residues. V trimming: 5 bases; J trimming: 4 bases; junction bases outside the gene matches: 10. Per the germline V gene, CDR1 is SEHNR and CDR2 is FQNEAQ (reference sequence). The CDR3 spells CASSPRDRRGETQYF. The CDR3 coding sequence is TGTGCCAGCAGCCCTCGGGACAGACGGGGAGAGACCCAGTACTTC.

The rearrangement joins TRBV6-5 to TRBJ2-7; 7 bases match TRBD2. Trimming removed 6 bases from V and 6 bases from J; junction bases left unmatched: 8. The CDR3 runs to 13 residues. CDR1 is MNHEY, CDR2 SVGAGI, per germline. DNA for the CDR3: TGTGCCAGCAGGGCCAGCGGGGTGACCGAGCAGTACTTC. As protein: CASRASGVTEQYF.

This chain joins TRBV5-1 and TRBJ2-7; 7 bases are shared with TRBD1. V trimming: 2 bases; J trimming: 2 bases; junction bases outside the gene matches: 7. This CDR3 has 15 residues. Germline CDR1 SGHRS, CDR2 YFSETQ. CDR3 coding DNA: TGCGCCAGCAGCTTCCTGGGGGACAGCACCTACGAGCAGTACTTC. Its translation: CASSFLGDSTYEQYF.

The CDR3 DNA reads as TGTGCCAGCAGTTACGACAGGGGCCGTTCACCCCTCCACTTT. It specifies CASSYDRGRSPLHF. The chain combines TRBV6-5 with TRBJ1-6; 8 nucleotides line up with TRBD1. Germline trimming cut 2 bases from V and 9 bases from J; bases unmatched to any gene: 3. CDR1 and CDR2 (germline): MNHEY, SVGAGI. The CDR3 totals 14 residues.

This sequence joins TRBV24-1 and TRBJ2-5, with D unclear. Trimming pared 6 bases from V and 5 bases from J, leaving 18 bases between. CDR1 is KGHDR and CDR2 is SFDVKD in the germline V gene. CDR3 length: 15 residues. For the CDR3, the DNA is TGTGCCACCAGTATGGCACTCGCCCGCCCCGAGACCCAGTACTTC. It specifies CATSMALARPETQYF.